These T cell receptor beta chains were read from a single sample in a study of T cells in tuberculosis. Profiling relied on immunoSEQ multiplex PCR, and the TCRdb table lists in-frame clones only, not all of them. The table has about 59,000 clones, roughly 79% seen once. The sequenced sample was CD1b-GMM tetramer-negative cells sorted from PBMCs. The receptors come from an adult woman with latent tuberculosis. The CDR3 runs from the conserved cysteine through the conserved F or W. Each record gives: CDR3 length, V gene, CDR3 protein.

>16|TRBV5-1
CASSLRPLELTDTQYF
>13|TRBV7-3
CASSLIGRGEAFF
>15|TRBV11-2
CASSLQGRGTDTQYF
>13|TRBV2
CASSASVNTEAFF
>16|TRBV5-1
CASSPTPGLVFDEQFF
>15|TRBV27
CASSKTGLGPYEQYF
>17|TRBV7-7
CASSPGRGGGGTDTQYF
>18|TRBV28
CASMNLWTSGAVVGTQYF
>16|TRBV6-6
CASSSASGRVIGELFF
>15|TRBV23-1
CASSPQGSWGIEQYF
>12|TRBV2
CASRQGRETQYF
>17|TRBV7-2
CASSLAYSGGASYEQFF